This is a list of T cell receptor beta chains from one sample in a study of neurological immune-mediated disorders. TCRdb recomputed calls from the 5' RACE reads with MiXCR, one row per CDR3 protein. The top ten clones hold under 5.5% of a sample with about 59,000 distinct CDR3 sequences, approximately 25% of them seen once. Source material: PBMCs. These receptors were collected from a man in his 60s with HTLV-1-associated myelopathy (HAM/TSP). The CDR3 runs from the conserved cysteine through the conserved F or W.

15	TRBV6-2/TRBV6-3	TRBJ1-1	CASSYPGQGAPEAFF
14	TRBV7-2	TRBJ2-1	CASSSPAPYNEQFF
13	TRBV10-1	TRBJ2-7	CASSETTIHEQYF
13	TRBV12-3/TRBV12-4	TRBJ2-1	CASSPSGQGASVF
20	TRBV7-2	TRBJ2-7	CASSLGWDYRDARVGYEQYF
15	TRBV9	TRBJ2-1	CASSVVGQAYNEQFF
15	TRBV28	TRBJ2-2	CASSLYGRVPGELFF
13	TRBV12-3/TRBV12-4	TRBJ1-4	CASSLQIREKLFF
13	TRBV20-1	TRBJ2-3	CSASRKVVDTQYF
15	TRBV27	TRBJ2-6	CASSLGMGEANVLTF
14	TRBV6-1	TRBJ1-5	CASSLEKGNQPQHF
13	TRBV28	TRBJ2-7	CPRAASSGYEQYF
15	TRBV20-1	TRBJ2-7	CSASKVAGQTYEQYF
15	TRBV18	TRBJ2-1	CASSPPGQGGNEQFF
16	TRBV20-1	TRBJ2-1	CSAEDRGGLAQNEQFF
14	TRBV25-1	TRBJ2-5	CASSEMAGEETQYF
16	TRBV6-5	TRBJ1-1	CASSYSIASVNTEAFF
21	TRBV4-1	TRBJ2-5	CASSPTWSSGRASGWEETQYF
15	TRBV11-2	TRBJ2-5	CASSLGVGGQETQYF
15	TRBV7-2	TRBJ2-6	CASSFYSSGANVLTF
15	TRBV24-1	TRBJ2-5	CATSDRRSYQETQYF
15	TRBV5-1	TRBJ1-2	CASSLTDRINYGYTF
14	TRBV5-1	TRBJ2-4	CASSLSGTKNIQYF
15	TRBV20-1	TRBJ2-7	CSAIGAGRTYYEQYF
13	TRBV29-1	TRBJ1-2	CSVEDRGQGDYTF
16	TRBV5-1	TRBJ2-1	CASSLAGGGAYNEQFF
17	TRBV9	TRBJ2-1	CASSVLAGGIFYNEQFF
15	TRBV9	TRBJ2-3	CASSVVSGIVDTQYF
12	TRBV5-6	TRBJ2-2	CASSPPTGELFF
16	TRBV20-1	TRBJ2-1	CSARSISGRAYNEQFF
13	TRBV11-3	TRBJ2-3	CASSLVPRDTQYF